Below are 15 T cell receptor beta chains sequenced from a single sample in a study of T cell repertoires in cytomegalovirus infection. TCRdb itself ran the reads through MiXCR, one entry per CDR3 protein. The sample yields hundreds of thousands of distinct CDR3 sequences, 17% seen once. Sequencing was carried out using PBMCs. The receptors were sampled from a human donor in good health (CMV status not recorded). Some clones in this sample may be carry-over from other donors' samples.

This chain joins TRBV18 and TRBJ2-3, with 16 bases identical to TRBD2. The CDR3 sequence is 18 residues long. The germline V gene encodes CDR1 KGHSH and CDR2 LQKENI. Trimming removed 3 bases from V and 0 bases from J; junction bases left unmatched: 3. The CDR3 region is CASSPGTSGGASTDTQYF. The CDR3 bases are TGTGCCAGCTCACCCGGGACTAGCGGGGGGGCTAGCACAGATACGCAGTATTTT. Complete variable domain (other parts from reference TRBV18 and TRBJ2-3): NAGVMQNPRHLVRRRGQEARLRCSPMKGHSHVYWYRQLPEEGLKFMVYLQKENIIDESGMPKERFSAEFPKEGPSILRIQQVVRGDSAAYFCASSPGTSGGASTDTQYFGPGTRLTVL.

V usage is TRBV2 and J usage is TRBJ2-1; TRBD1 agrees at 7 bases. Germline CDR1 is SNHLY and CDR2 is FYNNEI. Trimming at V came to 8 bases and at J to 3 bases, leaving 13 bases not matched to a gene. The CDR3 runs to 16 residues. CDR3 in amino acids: CASWNSGTDNYNEQFF. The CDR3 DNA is TGTGCCAGCTGGAACTCCGGGACAGATAACTACAATGAGCAGTTCTTC.

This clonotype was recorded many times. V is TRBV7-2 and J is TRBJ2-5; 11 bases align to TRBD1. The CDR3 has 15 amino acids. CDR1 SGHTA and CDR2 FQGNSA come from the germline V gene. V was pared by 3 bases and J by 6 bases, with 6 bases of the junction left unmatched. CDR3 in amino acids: CASSLPGQGAQTQYF. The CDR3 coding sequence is TGTGCCAGCAGCTTGCCTGGACAGGGGGCGCAGACCCAGTACTTC.

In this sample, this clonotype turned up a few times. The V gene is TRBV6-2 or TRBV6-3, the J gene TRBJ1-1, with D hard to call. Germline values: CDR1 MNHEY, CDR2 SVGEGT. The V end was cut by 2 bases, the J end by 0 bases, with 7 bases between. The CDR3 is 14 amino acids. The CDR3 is CASSYMTMNTEAFF. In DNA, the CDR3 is TGTGCCAGCAGTTACATGACAATGAACACTGAAGCTTTCTTT.

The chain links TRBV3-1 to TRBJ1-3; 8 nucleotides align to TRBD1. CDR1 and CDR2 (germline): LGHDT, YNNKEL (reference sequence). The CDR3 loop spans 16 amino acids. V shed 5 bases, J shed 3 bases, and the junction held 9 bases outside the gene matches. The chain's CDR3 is CASSLAGGGFGNTIYF. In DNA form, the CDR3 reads TGTGCCAGCAGCTTGGCAGGGGGCGGATTTGGAAACACCATATATTTT.

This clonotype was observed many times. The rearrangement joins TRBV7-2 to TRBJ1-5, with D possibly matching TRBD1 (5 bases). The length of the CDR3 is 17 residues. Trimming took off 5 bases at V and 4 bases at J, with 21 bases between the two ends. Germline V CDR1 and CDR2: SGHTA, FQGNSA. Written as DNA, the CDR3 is TGTGCCAGCAGCCCTAACACTGGGGGAACGACAAATCAGCCCCAGCATTTT. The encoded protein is CASSPNTGGTTNQPQHF.

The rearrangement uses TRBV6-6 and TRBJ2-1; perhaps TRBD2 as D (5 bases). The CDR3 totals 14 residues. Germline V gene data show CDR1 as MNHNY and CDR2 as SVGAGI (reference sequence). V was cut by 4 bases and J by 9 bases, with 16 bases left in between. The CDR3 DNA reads TGTGCCAGCAGTTGCTCGGACTTTCGAGGTGAGCAGTTCTTC. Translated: CASSCSDFRGEQFF.

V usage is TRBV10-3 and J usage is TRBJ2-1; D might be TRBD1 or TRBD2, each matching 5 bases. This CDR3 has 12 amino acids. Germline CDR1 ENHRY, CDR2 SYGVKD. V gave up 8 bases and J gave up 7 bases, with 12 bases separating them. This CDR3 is CAIGLEGNEQFF. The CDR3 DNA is TGTGCCATCGGACTCGAGGGGAATGAGCAGTTCTTC.

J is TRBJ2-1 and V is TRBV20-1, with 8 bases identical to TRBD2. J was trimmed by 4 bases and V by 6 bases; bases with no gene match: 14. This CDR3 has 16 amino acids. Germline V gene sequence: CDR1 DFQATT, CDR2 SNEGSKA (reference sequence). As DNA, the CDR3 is TGCAGTGCCCACCCGGGGAGTAGCGGGGATTACAATGAGCAGTTCTTC. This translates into CSAHPGSSGDYNEQFF.

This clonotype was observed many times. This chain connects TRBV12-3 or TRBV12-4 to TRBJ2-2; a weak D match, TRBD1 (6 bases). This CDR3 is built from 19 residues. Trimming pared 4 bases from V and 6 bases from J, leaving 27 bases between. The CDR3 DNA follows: TGTGCCAGCAGTTACTACCAGGGGCCCTGGGGGCCATCTGCCGGGGAGCTGTTTTTT. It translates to CASSYYQGPWGPSAGELFF.

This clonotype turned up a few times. The DNA for the CDR3 is TGCAGTGCTAGAGACCCTGGCGCCTGGGAAGCTTTCTTT. Amino acids: CSARDPGAWEAFF. The chain links TRBV20-1 to TRBJ1-1; D gene unclear. The CDR3 is 13 residues long. Trimming took off 0 bases at V and 8 bases at J, with 13 bases between the two ends. The germline V gene has CDR1 DFQATT and CDR2 SNEGSKA (reference sequence).

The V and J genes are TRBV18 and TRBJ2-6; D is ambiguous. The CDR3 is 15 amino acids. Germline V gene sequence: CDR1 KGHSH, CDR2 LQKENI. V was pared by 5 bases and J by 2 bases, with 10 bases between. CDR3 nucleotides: TGTGCCAGCTCAACTGGGATGGCTGGGGCCAACGTCCTGACTTTC. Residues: CASSTGMAGANVLTF.

The chain's CDR3 is CASSLALVLGLAGDNEQFF. The CDR3, as DNA: TGTGCCAGCAGCTTAGCCTTAGTGCTGGGACTAGCGGGGGACAATGAGCAGTTCTTC. The rearrangement links TRBV7-2 to TRBJ2-1, with 14 bases fitting TRBD2. The CDR3 extends over 19 amino acids. Germline V gene lookup returns CDR1 SGHTA and CDR2 FQGNSA. Unmatched junction bases numbered 9, after V lost 0 bases and J lost 5 bases.

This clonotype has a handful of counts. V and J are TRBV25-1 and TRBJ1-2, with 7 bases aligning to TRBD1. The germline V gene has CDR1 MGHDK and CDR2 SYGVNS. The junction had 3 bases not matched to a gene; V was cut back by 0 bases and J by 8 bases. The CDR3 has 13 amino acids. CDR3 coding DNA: TGTGCCAGCAGTGAATATCAGGGGGACGGCTACACCTTC. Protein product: CASSEYQGDGYTF.

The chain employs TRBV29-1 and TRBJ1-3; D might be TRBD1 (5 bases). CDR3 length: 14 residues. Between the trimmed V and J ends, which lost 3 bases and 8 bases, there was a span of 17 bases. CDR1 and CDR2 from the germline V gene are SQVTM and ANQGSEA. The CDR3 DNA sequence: TGCAGCGTTGACGCTGGGGACGGCGCGGACACCATATATTTT. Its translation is CSVDAGDGADTIYF.